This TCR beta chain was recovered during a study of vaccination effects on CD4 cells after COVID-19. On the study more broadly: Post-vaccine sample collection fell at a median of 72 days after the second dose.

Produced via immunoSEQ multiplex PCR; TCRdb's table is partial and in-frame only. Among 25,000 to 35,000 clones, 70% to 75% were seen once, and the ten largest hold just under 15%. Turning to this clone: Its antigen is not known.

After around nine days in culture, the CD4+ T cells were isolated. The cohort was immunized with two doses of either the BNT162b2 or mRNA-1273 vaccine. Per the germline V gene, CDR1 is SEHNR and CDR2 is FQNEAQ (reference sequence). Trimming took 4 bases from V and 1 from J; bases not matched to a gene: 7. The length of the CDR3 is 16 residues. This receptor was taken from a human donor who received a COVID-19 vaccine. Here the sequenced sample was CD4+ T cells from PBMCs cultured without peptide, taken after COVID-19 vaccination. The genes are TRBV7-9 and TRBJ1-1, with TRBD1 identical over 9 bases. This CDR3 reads CASSSSGTGKNTEAFF. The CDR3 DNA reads TGTGCCAGCAGCTCGTCCGGGACAGGGAAGAACACTGAAGCTTTCTTT. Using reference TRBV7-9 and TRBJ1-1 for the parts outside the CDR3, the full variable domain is DTGVSQNPRHKITKRGQNVTFRCDPISEHNRLYWYRQTLGQGPEFLTYFQNEAQLEKSRLLSDRFSAERPKGSFSTLEIQRTEQGDSAMYLCASSSSGTGKNTEAFFGQGTRLTVV.